The text below deals with one TCR beta chain. The antigen it recognizes is unknown. No much larger clone is present one base from it, and per-base qualities are unavailable. This sample is drawn from a study of blood T cell repertoires in COVID-19 (dated by TCRdb to between 2020 and 2021). A note on the overall study: Samples from collaborators originated in the United States, Italy and Spain and spanned both the acute and convalescent phases of COVID-19. The material from the prospective study consisted of cDNA or gDNA derived from T cells, B-cell-depleted T cells, or PBMCs. The dataset comprised deeply sampled blood TCRbeta repertoires from subjects exposed to, actively infected with, or recovered from COVID-19. The repertoires were released in a freely available public database intended as a resource for research on the immune response to SARS-CoV-2. The samples were drawn from the first 160 participants of the ongoing ImmuneRACE study and from 950 to 1,500 subjects provided by 6 global collaborators. The sample metadata nearly always contained a de-identified subject ID, COVID-19 status, age in years and sex. Where available, HLA class I and class II types were obtained from metadata supplied by the sample provider rather than from assay-based typing. On the study overall, not on this receptor specifically: Clinical and demographic metadata were provided uncurated, with the amount varying by source and participant.

Compared with germline, V lacks 3 bases and J lacks 5 bases; bases without a gene match: 5. CDR1 SGHRS and CDR2 YFSETQ are derived from the germline V gene. Its CDR3 holds 14 amino acids, cysteine through phenylalanine. Of the read, only the CDR3 DNA is kept; its 42 bases are in frame from base 1. The immunoSEQ Assay, a bias-controlled multiplex PCR, was used to amplify TCRbeta CDR3 regions from genomic DNA. The authors processed their data as follows. The number of nucleated cells in each sample was estimated from the amplification of reference gene primers within the assay. To quantify the absolute abundance of each unique TCRbeta CDR3 rearrangement, sequence reads were collapsed and filtered. For each sample, productive Simpson clonality was calculated by taking the square root of Simpson's diversity index across productive rearrangements. The clones in this table, taken by TCRdb from immuneACCESS, are in-frame only. Not every clone is retained; where verified, under half of the shortfall comes from an unresolved V gene, and the cause of the rest is unknown. V, J and clone size were drawn from that table, and D and trimming were deduced from the DNA. The sample contains 110,000 to 150,000 clones, under 85% of them found a single time. The top ten constitute approximately 8% of the sample.

Whole blood was collected in K2EDTA tubes by collaborating institutions according to the institutions' own protocols. Collaborator samples were shipped for TCRbeta analysis as frozen whole blood, isolated PBMCs, or DNA extracted from either sample type. The specimen sequenced was peripheral blood. Recombination joined TRBV5-1 with TRBJ2-7, with 10 bases aligning to TRBD2. The clonotype was recovered from a man aged 50 or older with active or convalescent COVID-19. The bases are TGCGCCAGCAGCTCCGGGACTAGCGTGCACGAGCAGTACTTC. Translation gives CASSSGTSVHEQYF.